This T cell receptor beta chain was captured by sequencing in a study of regulatory T cells in long-lasting Graves disease. Sample time point: newly diagnosed GD, antithyroid drugs for less than 3 months. The TCR library was made from RNA that had been extracted from PBMCs in TRIzol. This CDR3 has 16 amino acids. The germline gives CDR1 SGHRS, CDR2 YFSETQ. V was clipped by 0 bases and J by 2 bases, with 13 bases between them. This clonotype was observed at least ten times. Libraries of TCR beta came from iRepertoire HTBI primers plus Arm-PCR of CDR3 regions. MiXCR was run by TCRdb on the multiplex PCR reads, yielding one entry per CDR3 protein. This repertoire shows 540,000 or so distinct CDR3 sequences, about 13% found once; its top ten account for more than 8.5%. These same data were also listed under a study on T cells in Graves' hyperthyroidism and ophthalmopathy. As that study records: The TCR CDR3 was amplified in a first-round RT-PCR using the HTBI primer set.

The input for sequencing was peripheral blood mononuclear cells (PBMCs), taken at new diagnosis, from a patient treated with antithyroid drugs. The TCR was taken from a young man with Graves disease. The gene calls are TRBV5-1 and TRBJ2-3; TRBD2 is a possible D gene (6 bases). The CDR3 coding sequence is TGCGCCAGCAGCTTGGAAGGTAGCGGATACACAGATACGCAGTATTTT. This encodes CASSLEGSGYTDTQYF. Based on the CDR3 plus reference TRBV5-1 and TRBJ2-3, the full variable domain is KAGVTQTPRYLIKTRGQQVTLSCSPISGHRSVSWYQQTPGQGLQFLFEYFSETQRNKGNFPGRFSGRQFSNSRSEMNVSTLELGDSALYLCASSLEGSGYTDTQYFGPGTRLTVL.